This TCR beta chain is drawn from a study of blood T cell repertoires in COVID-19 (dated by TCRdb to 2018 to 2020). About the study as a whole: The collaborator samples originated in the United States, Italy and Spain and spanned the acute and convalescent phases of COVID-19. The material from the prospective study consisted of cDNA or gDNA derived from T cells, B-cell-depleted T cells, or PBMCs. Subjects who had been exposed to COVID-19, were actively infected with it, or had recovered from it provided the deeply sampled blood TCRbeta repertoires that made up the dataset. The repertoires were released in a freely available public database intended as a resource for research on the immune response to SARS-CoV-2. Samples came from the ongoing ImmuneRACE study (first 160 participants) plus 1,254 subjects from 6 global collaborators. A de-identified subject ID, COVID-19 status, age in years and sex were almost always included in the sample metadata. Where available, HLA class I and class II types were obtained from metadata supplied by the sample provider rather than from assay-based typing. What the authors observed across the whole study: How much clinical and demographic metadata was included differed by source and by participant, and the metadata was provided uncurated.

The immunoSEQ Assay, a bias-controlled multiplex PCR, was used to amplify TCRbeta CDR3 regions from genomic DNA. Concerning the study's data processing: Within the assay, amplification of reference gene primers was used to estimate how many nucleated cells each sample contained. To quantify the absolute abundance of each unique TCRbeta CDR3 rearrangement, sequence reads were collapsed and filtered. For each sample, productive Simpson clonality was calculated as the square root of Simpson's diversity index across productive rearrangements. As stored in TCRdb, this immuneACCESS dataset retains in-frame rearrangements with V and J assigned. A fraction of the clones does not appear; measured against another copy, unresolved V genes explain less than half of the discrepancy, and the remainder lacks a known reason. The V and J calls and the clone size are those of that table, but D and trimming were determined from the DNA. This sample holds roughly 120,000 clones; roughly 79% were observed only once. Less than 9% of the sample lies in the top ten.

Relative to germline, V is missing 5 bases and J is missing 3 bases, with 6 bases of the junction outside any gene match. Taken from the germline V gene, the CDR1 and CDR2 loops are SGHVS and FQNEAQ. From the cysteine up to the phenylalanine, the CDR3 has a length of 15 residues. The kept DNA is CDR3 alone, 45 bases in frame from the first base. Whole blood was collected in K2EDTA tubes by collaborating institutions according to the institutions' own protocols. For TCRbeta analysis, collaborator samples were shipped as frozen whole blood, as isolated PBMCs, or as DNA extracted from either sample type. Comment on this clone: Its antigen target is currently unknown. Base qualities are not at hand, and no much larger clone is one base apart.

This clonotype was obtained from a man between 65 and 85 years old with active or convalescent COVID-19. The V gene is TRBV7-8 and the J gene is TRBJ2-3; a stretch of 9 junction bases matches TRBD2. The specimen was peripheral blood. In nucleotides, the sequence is TGTGCCAGCAGCAAGACTAGCGGAACTACAGATACGCAGTATTTT. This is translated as CASSKTSGTTDTQYF.